This is a list of T cell receptor beta chains from one sample in a study of radiation and T cells in renal cell carcinoma. Repertoires were generated with immunoSEQ multiplex PCR, while TCRdb's copy carries only in-frame clones and drops some. This sample carries around 81,000 clones, roughly 80% of them seen once, and the ten largest clones take just under 9.5%. The material was blood, obtained from a patient whose treatment included radiotherapy and nephrectomy. These receptors were obtained from a man in his forties or fifties with renal cell carcinoma. CDR3s include the opening cysteine and the closing phenylalanine or tryptophan. The size entry is marked missing in some rows and otherwise reads once, few, many or a size class.

clone_size	j_call	v_call	cdr3_aa
.	TRBJ1-2	TRBV7-9	CASIELQGASGYTF
few	TRBJ2-7	TRBV5-1	CASSLEAGVGFGHEQYF
.	TRBJ1-1	TRBV4-1	CASSQDGRAEAFF
.	TRBJ1-3	TRBV15	CATRPVGSSGNTIYF
.	TRBJ2-6	TRBV5-8	CASSSRQGGNGANVLTF
.	TRBJ1-2	TRBV6-6	CASSSSTGPYGYTF
.	TRBJ2-7	TRBV30	CAWSSGALDEQYF
once	TRBJ2-2	TRBV30	CAWTGTANTGELFF
.	TRBJ1-2	TRBV10-3	CAISGRETNYGYTF
.	TRBJ2-3	TRBV29-1	CSVNPPGGDSDTQYF
few	TRBJ1-1	TRBV5-1	CASSLGRYTEAFF
.	TRBJ2-1	TRBV30	CAWNPSGRVYNEQFF
.	TRBJ2-3	TRBV6-1	CASSEYSGGLDTQYF
once	TRBJ2-7	TRBV19	CASSPYPWGEQYF
.	TRBJ1-3	TRBV7-8	CASSLGAERNTIYF
.	TRBJ2-1	TRBV6-5	CASRLAGSSYNEQFF
.	TRBJ2-7	TRBV10-3	CAIMGDRRTYEQYF
.	TRBJ2-3	TRBV9	CASSVGNGGAVDTQYF
.	TRBJ1-4	TRBV5-1	CASSLGLTASNEKLFF
.	TRBJ2-3	TRBV5-4	CASSLGGGGDTQYF
.	TRBJ2-1	TRBV7-6	CASSQQRMNRDNEQFF
once	TRBJ2-3	TRBV29-1	CSVSAAPATDTQYF
.	TRBJ2-7	TRBV5-6	CASSLVGADGSEQYF
.	TRBJ2-7	TRBV5-1	CASSLRQGIDEQYF
.	TRBJ2-5	TRBV18	CASSPGTSGETQYF
once	TRBJ2-5	TRBV5-1	CASSLAAAETQYF
.	TRBJ2-7	TRBV7-2	CASSLLERVEQYF
.	TRBJ2-7	TRBV28	CASSLGGSRTSAYEQYF
.	TRBJ2-7	TRBV27	CASSLRQGPYYEQYF
.	TRBJ2-3	TRBV7-2	CASSRAGGSLASTDTQYF
.	TRBJ1-4	TRBV5-1	CASSAEGPSLFF
.	TRBJ2-5	TRBV29-1	CSVVAGDRETQYF
.	TRBJ2-1	TRBV9	CASSPLPQGNEQFF
.	TRBJ2-1	TRBV19	CASSPLEERGLYNEQFF
.	TRBJ2-7	TRBV19	CASNGPGRSGQYF
.	TRBJ1-2	TRBV30	CAWNGDRGAPGYGYTF
.	TRBJ2-7	TRBV6-1	CASSRGGDYEQYF
.	TRBJ1-5	TRBV7-8	CASSAATGGNQPQHF
once	TRBJ1-5	TRBV18	CASSPGGQGGNQPQHF
.	TRBJ2-2	TRBV7-7	CASSLDGNTGELFF
.	TRBJ1-2	TRBV4-2	CASSQDQGQGNYGYTF
.	TRBJ2-1	TRBV19	CASSIAWGQGPFF